These 29 T cell receptor beta chains were all obtained from the same sample, sequenced in a study of T cells in Graves' hyperthyroidism and ophthalmopathy. TCR beta CDR3 region amplification was performed from RNA transcripts. A set of HTBI primers served as the primers for a first-round RT-PCR of the TCR CDR3. Via MiXCR, TCRdb re-called the multiplex PCR reads, giving one row per CDR3 protein. This table has about 560,000 distinct CDR3 sequences, roughly 46% appearing once. Sequenced input: peripheral blood or thyroid tissue (not recorded which). The receptors derive from a young woman with Graves' hyperthyroidism.

This clonotype was observed once. The chain recombines TRBV11-1 with TRBJ1-6, with D maybe TRBD1 (5 bases). Germline assignment: CDR1 SGHAT and CDR2 FQDESV (reference sequence). The V end was cut by 3 bases, the J end by 5 bases, with 11 bases between. The CDR3 contains 15 residues. DNA for the CDR3: TGTGCCAGCAGCTTGGCGGGGGTCCATAATTCACCCCTCCACTTT. This codes for CASSLAGVHNSPLHF.

V is TRBV7-9 and J is TRBJ2-2; 11 nucleotides align to TRBD2. V lost 5 bases and J lost 2; bases outside the gene matches: 4. Germline V gene sequence: CDR1 SEHNR, CDR2 FQNEAQ (reference sequence). The CDR3 sequence is 16 residues long. The CDR3 DNA is TGTGCCAGCAGCCGAGGACTAGCGGGCAACACCGGGGAGCTGTTTTTT. Translation: CASSRGLAGNTGELFF.

The chain employs TRBV5-1 and TRBJ1-2, with TRBD1 matching 9 bases. The length of the CDR3 is 14 residues. The junction had 6 bases not matched to a gene; V was cut back by 3 bases and J by 6 bases. Looked up from germline, CDR1 is SGHRS and CDR2 is YFSETQ. The CDR3 coding sequence is TGCGCCAGCAGCTCGGGACAGGGAGGTAATGGCTACACCTTC. It yields the protein CASSSGQGGNGYTF.

Of note for this clonotype: The junction departs from germline at one end; a sequencing error may be responsible. The V call is TRBV7-4, the J call TRBJ2-7; the D gene is possibly TRBD2 (6 bases). CDR1 is SGHVT and CDR2 is SQSDAQ in the germline V gene. This CDR3 has 15 amino acids. CDR3 sequence reads: CASSQEGGNPYEQYF. For the CDR3, the DNA is TGCGCCAGCAGCCAAGAAGGAGGGAACCCTTATGAGCAGTACTTC.

The chain has TRBV6-5 and TRBJ1-4; D uncertain. Germline V gives CDR1 MNHEY, CDR2 SVGAGI. Trimming stripped 0 bases from V and 5 bases from J, with 10 bases between. The CDR3 covers 15 residues. The CDR3 bases are TGTGCCAGCAGTTACTCTGAACAGATCAATGAAAAACTGTTTTTT. Translating gives CASSYSEQINEKLFF.

In regard to this clonotype: This may come from a read error, since a much larger clone is one base off. The V and J genes are TRBV19 and TRBJ2-7; no firm D call. The CDR3 is made up of 13 amino acids. Germline V CDR1 and CDR2: LNHDA, SQIVND (reference sequence). V gave up 5 bases and J gave up 7 bases, with 15 bases separating them. The CDR3 nucleotides are TGTGCCAGTAGTCTGGTGGCCTACAATGAGCAGTACTTC. It codes for CASSLVAYNEQYF.

This clonotype has only a few counts. The chain recombines TRBV9 with TRBJ2-5, with a tentative D call TRBD2 (7 bases). CDR3 length: 17 residues. V lost 0 bases, J lost 2 bases, and 17 bases lay in between. The germline gives CDR1 SGDLS, CDR2 YYNGEE. CDR3 region: CASSVATGLLAQETQYF. CDR3 in DNA: TGTGCCAGCAGCGTAGCCACAGGGTTACTAGCGCAAGAGACCCAGTACTTC.

The chain couples TRBV7-2 to TRBJ2-7, with 7 positions matching TRBD1. The CDR3 loop spans 13 amino acids. Looked up from germline, CDR1 is SGHTA and CDR2 is FQGNSA. Losses at the gene ends were 3 bases for V and 6 bases for J; bases not matched to a gene: 5. The CDR3 loop reads CASSFDRDGEQYF. The CDR3 coding sequence is TGTGCCAGCAGCTTTGACAGGGATGGCGAGCAGTACTTC.

In its sample, this clonotype was seen many times. The genes are TRBV7-9 and TRBJ2-7, with TRBD2 matching over 9 bases. The trim removed 5 bases at V and 0 bases at J, leaving 5 bases unmatched. Germline CDR1 is SEHNR and CDR2 is FQNEAQ (reference sequence). CDR3 length equals 15 residues. CDR3 loop: CASSRGTSTSYEQYF. The CDR3 DNA reads as TGTGCCAGCAGCCGCGGGACTAGCACCTCCTACGAGCAGTACTTC.

The V call is TRBV9, the J call TRBJ2-5; 12 bases line up with TRBD2. V trimming: 4 bases; J trimming: 1 base; junction bases outside the gene matches: 8. Germline-derived CDR1 and CDR2 are SGDLS and YYNGEE. The CDR3 sequence is 17 residues long. The CDR3 nucleotides are TGTGCCAGCAGCCACTGGACTAGCGGGGAACTCCAAGAGACCCAGTACTTC. This encodes CASSHWTSGELQETQYF.

There are a few counts of this clonotype. This rearrangement joins TRBV12-3 or TRBV12-4 to TRBJ2-5; tentative D call: TRBD2 (5 bases). Trimming cost V 6 bases and J 5 bases, with 16 bases left between them. The CDR3 totals 14 residues. The CDR3 sequence: CASRVFGSGETQYF. DNA of the CDR3: TGTGCCAGCAGAGTGTTTGGGAGCGGCGAGACCCAGTACTTC.

The chain couples TRBV6-1 to TRBJ2-7, with 10 bases lining up with TRBD2. The CDR3 is 15 amino acids. Germline V gives CDR1 MNHNS, CDR2 SASEGT. Trimming removed 8 bases from V and 0 bases from J; junction bases left unmatched: 7. The CDR3 DNA is TGTGCCAGCCTAGCGGGGGACTCCCGCTCCTACGAGCAGTACTTC. Encoded protein: CASLAGDSRSYEQYF.

This clonotype was seen once. The chain links TRBV7-6 to TRBJ1-3, with TRBD1 as a possible D gene (6 bases). V shed 6 bases and J shed 0 bases, with 12 bases lying between them. The germline gives CDR1 SGHVS, CDR2 FNYEAQ. This CDR3 is built from 15 residues. The CDR3 sequence: CASRQGPTSGNTIYF. In DNA form, the CDR3 reads TGTGCCAGCAGACAGGGCCCCACCTCTGGAAACACCATATATTTT.

The rearrangement joins TRBV12-3 or TRBV12-4 to TRBJ1-5; unclear D gene. CDR3 length: 14 residues. Between the trimmed V and J ends, which lost 2 bases and 3 bases, there was a span of 8 bases. The CDR3: CASSLKHVNQPQHF. CDR3 bases: TGTGCCAGCAGTTTAAAACATGTCAATCAGCCCCAGCATTTT.

The chain carries TRBV2 and TRBJ1-2; 8 bases are shared with TRBD1. The V and J ends lost 6 bases and 2 bases, in that order; junction bases with no gene match: 11. Germline V CDR1 and CDR2: SNHLY, FYNNEI. This CDR3 has 16 residues. CDR3 sequence reads: CASRPSTGAGNYGYTF. The CDR3 bases are TGTGCCAGCAGGCCTTCGACAGGGGCAGGCAACTATGGCTACACCTTC.

V is TRBV7-9 and J is TRBJ2-7; D is undetermined. The length of the CDR3 is 16 residues. Germline CDR1 is SEHNR and CDR2 is FQNEAQ (reference sequence). V was trimmed by 5 bases and J by 2 bases, leaving 19 bases between them. CDR3 sequence reads: CASSQEWRSSPYEQYF. For the CDR3, the DNA is TGTGCCAGCAGCCAAGAATGGCGAAGCTCCCCCTACGAGCAGTACTTC. The entire variable domain, with the rest obtained from reference TRBV7-9 and TRBJ2-7, is as follows: DTGVSQNPRHKITKRGQNVTFRCDPISEHNRLYWYRQTLGQGPEFLTYFQNEAQLEKSRLLSDRFSAERPKGSFSTLEIQRTEQGDSAMYLCASSQEWRSSPYEQYFGPGTRLTVT.

The chain has TRBV9 and TRBJ1-3; TRBD1 might be the D (5 bases). The CDR3 extends over 15 amino acids. The germline V and J ends were trimmed by 3 bases and 7 bases, with 17 bases remaining between them. CDR1 is SGDLS and CDR2 is YYNGEE in the germline V gene. CDR3 in amino acids: CASSARLAGDNTIYF. The DNA of the CDR3 is TGTGCCAGCAGCGCTAGACTAGCGGGGGATAACACCATATATTTT.

Notes on this clonotype: A much larger clone is a single base away; this may be a read error. The CDR3 ends on some other residue instead of the conserved phenylalanine or tryptophan, so this is likely a read error. This rearrangement joins TRBV29-1 to TRBJ1-1; 7 nucleotides line up with TRBD1. Losses at the gene ends were 3 bases for V and 0 bases for J; bases not matched to a gene: 1. Germline V gene sequence: CDR1 SQVTM, CDR2 ANQGSEA. This CDR3 contains 13 residues. The CDR3 DNA sequence: TGCAGCGTTGAGGGACAGTTGAACACTGAAGCTTTCCTT. It is translated as CSVEGQLNTEAFL.

There are a few counts of this clonotype. The chain employs TRBV20-1 and TRBJ2-2, with 8 bases aligning to TRBD1. The CDR3 spans 15 residues. V was clipped by 6 bases and J by 3 bases; unmatched bases: 9. Germline V gene lookup returns CDR1 DFQATT and CDR2 SNEGSKA (reference sequence). As DNA, the CDR3 is TGCAGTGCGCTCAGACAGGGGCGATACACCGGGGAGCTGTTTTTT. Protein: CSALRQGRYTGELFF.

This clonotype was seen a few times. The rearrangement joins TRBV15 to TRBJ2-5; unclear D gene. Germline CDR1 LNHNV, CDR2 YYDKDF (reference sequence). The CDR3 extends over 12 amino acids. V lost 1 base and J 5 bases, leaving 5 bases between the germline ends. In nucleotides, the CDR3 is TGTGCCACCAGCAGAGGGGCCGAGACCCAGTACTTC. This gives the protein CATSRGAETQYF.

Note on this clonotype: The junction does not match germline at one end; this may be a read error. The genes are TRBV7-2 and TRBJ2-7; D not resolved. The V gene's germline CDR1 is SGHTA and CDR2 FQGNSA. The CDR3 length is 11 residues. The CDR3 loop is CVSSLVFEQYF. The CDR3 coding sequence is TGTGTCAGCAGCTTAGTCTTCGAGCAGTACTTC.

As to this clonotype: A clone one base away is much larger, so this may be a read error. The V and J genes are TRBV2 and TRBJ1-2, with TRBD1 as a possible D gene (5 bases). CDR1 and CDR2 (germline): SNHLY, FYNNEI. V lost 6 bases and J lost 4, with 18 bases in between. The CDR3 loop spans 15 amino acids. For the CDR3, the DNA is TGTGCCAGCAGGCCCTACGGGTCCGACAGCTATGGCTACACCTTC. Translating gives CASRPYGSDSYGYTF.

This clonotype was detected once. A read error may produce the germline difference seen at one junction end. The J gene is TRBJ2-7, the V gene TRBV7-6, with a weak D call TRBD2 (7 bases). This CDR3 contains 16 residues. Looked up from germline, CDR1 is SGHVS and CDR2 is FNYEAQ. CDR3 sequence: CASSLGLADSSSEQYF. As DNA, the CDR3 is TGTGCCAGCAGCTTAGGCCTAGCGGACAGCTCCTCCGAGCAGTACTTC.

The genes are TRBV29-1 and TRBJ1-2; TRBD1 matches at 9 bases. V gave up 7 bases and J gave up 8 bases; unmatched junction bases: 5. Per germline, CDR1 SQVTM and CDR2 ANQGSEA. CDR3 length: 11 amino acids. CDR3 nucleotides: TGCAGCGCAGCCGGGACAGGGGGCTACACCTTC. This translates into CSAAGTGGYTF. Variable domain in full (rest from reference TRBV29-1 and TRBJ1-2): SAVISQKPSRDICQRGTSLTIQCQVDSQVTMMFWYRQQPGQSLTLIATANQGSEATYESGFVIDKFPISRPNLTFSTLTVSNMSPEDSSIYLCSAAGTGGYTFGSGTRLTVV.

Concerning this clonotype itself: One junction end does not reproduce the germline sequence, and a read error may be involved. The rearrangement joins TRBV7-2 to TRBJ1-1; a possible D gene is TRBD1 (5 bases). The CDR3 runs to 14 residues. Germline CDR1 SGHTA, CDR2 FQGNSA. CDR3: CASSPPTANTEAFF. The DNA of the CDR3 is TGCGCCAGCAGCCCACCGACAGCTAACACTGAAGCTTTCTTT.

In this sample, this clonotype turned up many times. The chain carries TRBV20-1 and TRBJ1-5; 9 bases match TRBD1. The CDR3 consists of 13 residues. In germline, CDR1 is DFQATT, CDR2 SNEGSKA (reference sequence). J gave up 6 bases and V 6 bases, and 6 bases lay outside the gene matches. The CDR3 DNA is TGCAGTGCGGAACAGGGGGCCGGTCAGCCCCAGCATTTT. The encoded protein is CSAEQGAGQPQHF.

The J gene is TRBJ2-7, the V gene TRBV20-1, with TRBD1 matching over 7 bases. Per germline, CDR1 DFQATT and CDR2 SNEGSKA (reference sequence). After removal of 0 bases from V and 2 bases from J, the junction contained 1 base not matched to a gene. CDR3 length: 13 amino acids. The CDR3 nucleotides read TGCAGTGCTAGAGAGGGACAGACCTACGAGCAGTACTTC. Translating gives CSAREGQTYEQYF.

This clonotype was seen repeatedly, ten times or more. The V call is TRBV29-1, the J call TRBJ2-7; D is unresolved. The CDR3 covers 12 residues. Germline V gene sequence: CDR1 SQVTM, CDR2 ANQGSEA. Trimming shortened V by 4 bases and J by 2 bases, and 9 bases separated the two germline ends. The CDR3 spells CSVGHGAYEQYF. Written as DNA, the CDR3 is TGCAGCGTTGGACATGGCGCCTACGAGCAGTACTTC.

This clonotype was detected a few times. The rearrangement joins TRBV20-1 to TRBJ1-4; D is undetermined. Germline CDR1 and CDR2: DFQATT and SNEGSKA (reference sequence). The CDR3 spans 13 residues. V lost 3 bases, J lost 5 bases, and 10 bases lay in between. The CDR3 region is CSARGGINEKLFF. The CDR3 DNA reads TGCAGTGCTAGGGGAGGGATCAATGAAAAACTGTTTTTT.